This TCR beta chain was captured in a study of beta chain features in type 1 diabetes. Study context: Patients shared similar age, gender and cell yields with healthy donors. Study-level points and caveats: In the patient group, naive, central memory and Treg TCRB repertoires seemed more alike than in the healthy donor group.

A heparinised blood draw that averaged about 0.11 L was obtained once from each donor. All of the sorted populations showed purity greater than 95%. The investigators reverse transcribed all of the isolated RNA, so they sequenced expressed TCRB transcripts. This table comes from immunoSEQ multiplex PCR, and its TCRdb copy is limited to in-frame clones, with some not included. Among over 700,000 clones listed, roughly 15% were seen once. The germline V and J ends were trimmed by 0 bases and 6 bases, with 13 bases remaining between them. Per germline, CDR1 LGHNA and CDR2 YNFKEQ. The CDR3 sequence is 15 residues long. This clone was seen a handful of times. The antigen is not known.

The sequenced sample was naive CD4+ T cells from blood. This sequence joins TRBV4-2 and TRBJ2-3, with D possibly matching TRBD2 (6 bases). This clonotype was sampled from a woman aged 18-35 years in good health. The CDR3: CASSQDRGSPDTQYF. The DNA of the CDR3 is TGTGCCAGCAGCCAAGACCGGGGGAGCCCCGATACGCAGTATTTT.